The next 29 T cell receptor beta chains were all read from a single sample in a study of T cell repertoires in cytomegalovirus infection. Their specific antigens are unknown. TCRdb used MiXCR to reprocess the reads, holding one entry per CDR3 protein. The profile shows some 700,000 distinct CDR3 sequences, 33% of them singletons. The starting material was cultured PBMCs, obtained from culture after CMV antigen stimulation. The source is a human donor in good health (CMV status not recorded). Some clones in this sample may be carry-over from other donors' samples.

This clonotype was recorded a few times. J is TRBJ2-1 and V is TRBV2; 14 nucleotides line up with TRBD2. This CDR3 has 14 residues. Trimming at V came to 8 bases and at J to 4 bases, leaving 1 base not matched to a gene. CDR1 SNHLY and CDR2 FYNNEI come from the germline V gene. CDR3 sequence reads: CASGTSGRYNEQFF. CDR3 nucleotide sequence: TGTGCCAGCGGGACTAGCGGGAGATACAATGAGCAGTTCTTC. Looking up the rest from reference TRBV2 and TRBJ2-1 gives the full variable domain: EPEVTQTPSHQVTQMGQEVILRCVPISNHLYFYWYRQILGQKVEFLVSFYNNEISEKSEIFDDQFSVERPDGSNFTLKIRSTKLEDSAMYFCASGTSGRYNEQFFGPGTRLTVL.

This clonotype showed up many times. This chain uses TRBV7-2 with TRBJ1-1; D remains unclear. Germline assignment: CDR1 SGHTA and CDR2 FQGNSA. CDR3 length: 12 residues. V shed 5 bases and J shed 1 base, with 5 bases lying between them. This CDR3 reads CASSRTNTEAFF. The CDR3 nucleotides read TGTGCCAGCAGCCGGACGAACACTGAAGCTTTCTTT.

V is TRBV7-2 and J is TRBJ2-1; TRBD2 agrees at 8 bases. Germline assignment: CDR1 SGHTA and CDR2 FQGNSA. CDR3 size: 15 residues. V lost 7 bases and J lost 0; bases outside the gene matches: 5. CDR3 bases: TGTGCCAGCACTCCGGGACTAGGCTCCTACAATGAGCAGTTCTTC. This gives the protein CASTPGLGSYNEQFF. Based on the CDR3 plus reference TRBV7-2 and TRBJ2-1, the full variable domain is GAGVSQSPSNKVTEKGKDVELRCDPISGHTALYWYRQSLGQGLEFLIYFQGNSAPDKSGLPSDRFSAERTGGSVSTLTIQRTQQEDSAVYLCASTPGLGSYNEQFFGPGTRLTVL.

This rearrangement joins TRBV4-2 to TRBJ2-5; 8 bases map to TRBD1. The CDR3 consists of 16 residues. Losses at the gene ends were 0 bases for V and 5 bases for J; bases not matched to a gene: 8. Germline V gene data show CDR1 as LGHNA and CDR2 as YNFKEQ. The CDR3 coding sequence is TGTGCCAGCAGCCAAGAGGGGCAGGGGGCCATGGAGACCCAGTACTTC. It encodes CASSQEGQGAMETQYF.

The table lists this clonotype with a few counts. The CDR3 DNA reads TGTGCCAGCAGCTTCGCGGAGAACTATGGCTACACCTTC. Its translation is CASSFAENYGYTF. The chain carries TRBV7-6 and TRBJ1-2; D not certain. The CDR3 has 13 amino acids. The V end was cut by 3 bases, the J end by 2 bases, with 7 bases between. Germline V gene lookup returns CDR1 SGHVS and CDR2 FNYEAQ. Full variable domain (rest looked up from reference TRBV7-6 and TRBJ1-2): GAGVSQSPRYKVTKRGQDVALRCDPISGHVSLYWYRQALGQGPEFLTYFNYEAQQDKSGLPNDRFSAERPEGSISTLTIQRTEQRDSAMYRCASSFAENYGYTFGSGTRLTVV.

This rearrangement joins TRBV7-2 to TRBJ2-7, with 14 bases lining up with TRBD2. Trimming took 2 bases from V and 0 from J; bases not matched to a gene: 3. CDR3 length: 17 residues. Germline CDR1 and CDR2: SGHTA and FQGNSA. CDR3: CASSLRGTSGSSYEQYF. Written as DNA, the CDR3 is TGTGCCAGCAGCTTACGAGGGACTAGCGGGAGCTCCTACGAGCAGTACTTC.

There are a few counts of this clonotype. The DNA of the CDR3 is TGTGCCAGCAGCTGGGACCGGAGTGTAGAGACCCAGTACTTC. Amino acids: CASSWDRSVETQYF. V gene TRBV7-2 combines with J gene TRBJ2-5; either TRBD1 or TRBD2 may fit D (5 bases each). The V end was cut by 4 bases, the J end by 4 bases, with 13 bases between. The CDR3 is made up of 14 amino acids. From germline, CDR1 is SGHTA and CDR2 FQGNSA.

The chain couples TRBV29-1 to TRBJ2-5; TRBD2 is a possible D gene (5 bases). V lost 5 bases, J lost 7 bases, and 20 bases lay in between. Germline-derived CDR1 and CDR2 are SQVTM and ANQGSEA. This CDR3 comprises 14 residues. CDR3 nucleotides: TGCAGCGTTCGGGAAGAGGCCTCTTGGGGGACCCAGTACTTC. Encoded protein: CSVREEASWGTQYF.

The chain links TRBV7-9 to TRBJ2-7; D unclear. V dropped 5 bases and J dropped 3 bases, with 14 bases sitting between them. The CDR3 is made up of 14 amino acids. Germline CDR1 is SEHNR and CDR2 is FQNEAQ (reference sequence). This chain's CDR3 is CASSNPPGVYEQYF. The CDR3 DNA is TGTGCCAGCAGCAACCCCCCGGGCGTCTACGAGCAGTACTTC.

The chain uses TRBV27 and TRBJ1-5; no firm D call. CDR3 length: 12 amino acids. Germline-derived CDR1 and CDR2 are MNHEY and SMNVEV (reference sequence). V was clipped by 6 bases and J by 6 bases, with 9 bases between them. The CDR3 coding sequence is TGTGCCAGCAGCGACGCGGCTCAGCCCCAGCATTTT. Residues: CASSDAAQPQHF.

This clonotype occurred many times. This chain connects TRBV7-8 to TRBJ2-3, with unresolved D. The CDR3 sequence is 12 residues long. Trimming removed 8 bases at V and 4 bases at J, with 10 bases between. Germline V gene sequence: CDR1 SGHVS, CDR2 FQNEAQ. CDR3 nucleotide sequence: TGTGCCAGCCGGAGCAACCCAGATACGCAGTATTTT. The encoded protein is CASRSNPDTQYF.

The chain links TRBV7-2 to TRBJ2-3, with TRBD2 matching 11 bases. This CDR3 contains 15 residues. In germline, CDR1 is SGHTA, CDR2 FQGNSA. The V segment lost 6 bases and the J segment 5 bases; nucleotides outside the gene matches: 7. Here the CDR3 reads CASSFSGGGGDTQYF. The CDR3 DNA is TGTGCCAGCAGTTTTAGCGGGGGGGGGGGAGATACGCAGTATTTT.

V gene TRBV29-1 combines with J gene TRBJ2-7; a weak D match, TRBD1 (5 bases). Trimming pared 0 bases from V and 6 bases from J, leaving 9 bases between. This CDR3 has 12 amino acids. Germline CDR1 is SQVTM and CDR2 is ANQGSEA. CDR3 sequence reads: CSVEDLQGEQYF. CDR3 sequence (DNA): TGCAGCGTTGAAGATCTCCAGGGCGAGCAGTACTTC.

This clonotype was seen at least ten times. The chain combines TRBV7-9 with TRBJ2-7, with 11 bases identical to TRBD2. Trimming took 5 bases from V and 7 from J; bases not matched to a gene: 16. CDR3 length: 17 amino acids. Germline V lookup: CDR1 SEHNR, CDR2 FQNEAQ (reference sequence). CDR3 coding DNA: TGTGCCAGCAGCCCAGATCCCGGGACTAGCGGTGAAGAGGAGCAGTACTTC. This sequence encodes CASSPDPGTSGEEEQYF.

This CDR3 is CASSRPGQGEIGYTF. For the CDR3, the DNA is TGCGCCAGCAGCCGACCGGGACAGGGGGAGATTGGCTACACCTTC. The gene calls are TRBV4-1 and TRBJ1-2, with TRBD1 identical over 11 bases. CDR3 length: 15 residues. V was pared by 4 bases and J by 7 bases, with 8 bases of the junction left unmatched. CDR1 is MGHRA and CDR2 is YSYEKL in the germline V gene.

This chain uses TRBV12-3 or TRBV12-4 with TRBJ2-7, with D hard to call. V was clipped by 5 bases and J by 7 bases, with 15 bases between them. This CDR3 has 13 residues. This chain's CDR3 is CASSKSFDREQYF. CDR3 nucleotide sequence: TGTGCCAGCAGTAAGAGCTTTGACCGGGAGCAGTACTTC.

This clonotype has a handful of counts. The V gene is TRBV6-5, the J gene TRBJ2-7, with a tentative D call TRBD2 (7 bases). The germline CDR1 and CDR2 sequences are MNHEY and SVGAGI. CDR3 length equals 15 residues. V dropped 3 bases and J dropped 0 bases, with 12 bases sitting between them. The CDR3 DNA reads as TGTGCCAGCAGTTATCGCGGGGGCCCCTCCTACGAGCAGTACTTC. Encoded protein: CASSYRGGPSYEQYF.

The gene calls are TRBV20-1 and TRBJ2-1, with no clear D. The length of the CDR3 is 15 residues. Between the trimmed V and J ends, which lost 5 bases and 0 bases, there was a span of 14 bases. Germline lookup yields CDR1 DFQATT and CDR2 SNEGSKA (reference sequence). This CDR3 is CSAERKESSYNEQFF. Written as DNA, the CDR3 is TGCAGTGCTGAGCGCAAGGAAAGCTCCTACAATGAGCAGTTCTTC.

In its sample, this clonotype was seen a few times. The rearrangement joins TRBV5-6 to TRBJ2-3, with TRBD1 identical over 7 bases. Germline-derived CDR1 and CDR2 are SGHDT and YYEEEE. J lost 11 bases, V lost 0 bases, and 9 bases had no gene match. CDR3 size: 14 residues. The CDR3 nucleotides read TGTGCCAGCAGCTTGGGAGTGACAGGGAGAAAGCAGTATTTT. Protein sequence: CASSLGVTGRKQYF.

V and J are TRBV12-3 or TRBV12-4 and TRBJ2-3; TRBD1 is a possible D gene (6 bases). The CDR3 contains 14 residues. The germline V and J ends were trimmed by 3 bases and 5 bases, with 12 bases remaining between them. DNA of the CDR3: TGTGCCAGCAGTTTGGACCAGGGGCGAGATACGCAGTATTTT. Amino acid sequence: CASSLDQGRDTQYF.

This chain connects TRBV7-2 to TRBJ1-2, with D hard to call. Looked up from germline, CDR1 is SGHTA and CDR2 is FQGNSA. The V gene lost 2 bases and the J gene lost 0 bases, with 13 bases spanning the gap. The CDR3 totals 16 residues. DNA of the CDR3: TGTGCCAGCAGCTTAAGGTTCCCAGTACCTAACTATGGCTACACCTTC. This encodes CASSLRFPVPNYGYTF.

The chain carries TRBV7-8 and TRBJ2-5; 11 nucleotides agree with TRBD2. CDR1 SGHVS and CDR2 FQNEAQ come from the germline V gene. Trimming removed 1 base from V and 2 bases from J; junction bases left unmatched: 6. The CDR3 extends over 17 amino acids. CDR3 residues: CASSLVLLAGAQETQYF. The CDR3 coding sequence is TGTGCCAGCAGCTTAGTACTACTAGCGGGGGCGCAAGAGACCCAGTACTTC.

The rearrangement uses TRBV5-1 and TRBJ2-1; D ambiguous. The length of the CDR3 is 19 residues. V lost 4 bases and J 5 bases, leaving 28 bases between the germline ends. In germline, CDR1 is SGHRS, CDR2 YFSETQ. The CDR3, as DNA: TGCGCCAGCAGCCCCGGCGTTAGGAGTAGGGCAGGAAACCACAATGAGCAGTTCTTC. Its protein product is CASSPGVRSRAGNHNEQFF.

This clonotype has more than one count but fewer than ten. CDR3 bases: TGCAGTGCTATAGCGGGGGGGCGCATTCAAGAGACCCAGTACTTC. Amino acid sequence: CSAIAGGRIQETQYF. The chain links TRBV20-1 to TRBJ2-5, with 11 bases identical to TRBD2. Germline V gives CDR1 DFQATT, CDR2 SNEGSKA (reference sequence). J lost 2 bases, V lost 4 bases, and 6 bases had no gene match. The CDR3 contains 15 residues.

The chain employs TRBV2 and TRBJ2-7, with no clear D. V lost 6 bases and J lost 1, with 10 bases in between. CDR3 length: 13 residues. The germline V gene encodes CDR1 SNHLY and CDR2 FYNNEI. The DNA for the CDR3 is TGTGCCAGCAGACAGATTAATTCCTACGAGCAGTACTTC. Translated, it gives CASRQINSYEQYF.

The rearrangement joins TRBV5-1 to TRBJ2-7, with 9 bases lining up with TRBD1. V lost 4 bases and J lost 6; bases outside the gene matches: 8. CDR1 and CDR2 from the germline V gene are SGHRS and YFSETQ. The CDR3 extends over 14 amino acids. The CDR3 nucleotides read TGCGCCAGCAGCACCGGGACAGGGTCGGTCGAGCAGTACTTC. Translation gives CASSTGTGSVEQYF.

This clonotype was counted at least ten times. CDR3 in amino acids: CASSLTSWGDEQFF. The DNA of the CDR3 is TGTGCCAGCAGCTTGACAAGCTGGGGCGATGAGCAGTTCTTC. The gene calls are TRBV7-2 and TRBJ2-1; tentatively, D is TRBD1 (5 bases). The germline CDR1 and CDR2 sequences are SGHTA and FQGNSA. The V end lost 3 bases, the J end lost 8 bases, and 14 bases lay between the germline ends. The CDR3 totals 14 residues.

The chain employs TRBV28 and TRBJ1-1, with unresolved D. This CDR3 has 14 amino acids. Trimming left V 7 bases short and J 1 base short, with 13 bases between. Germline CDR1 MDHEN, CDR2 SYDVKM. DNA of the CDR3: TGTGCCAGCACCATGGAGGGCGGGAACACTGAAGCTTTCTTT. Translation: CASTMEGGNTEAFF.

The CDR3 DNA reads TGTGCCACCAGTGCCCGTCTCTCGGGGATTTTGAGCAATCAGCCCCAGCATTTT. Translation gives CATSARLSGILSNQPQHF. The chain has TRBV24-1 and TRBJ1-5; D is unresolved. The length of the CDR3 is 18 residues. Trimming took off 5 bases at V and 1 base at J, with 20 bases between the two ends. The germline V gene has CDR1 KGHDR and CDR2 SFDVKD.